This T cell receptor beta chain stems from a study of PD-1 blockade in classical Hodgkin lymphoma. Study-wide points: Newly diagnosed patients reportedly had lower baseline TCR diversity than healthy donors.

The data were produced by immunoSEQ multiplex PCR, yet TCRdb's version contains in-frame clones alone and is incomplete. The sample includes around 37,000 clones, approximately 90% of them seen just once. The time point is: cycle 4 day 1 (C4D1), after around six weeks of nivolumab. Exposure to brentuximab vedotin varied, and each patient had relapsed following autologous stem cell transplantation. By magnetic negative selection, CD4+ T cells were purified from thawed PBMCs. Regarding this clone: The antigen remains undetermined.

CDR1 is SEHNR, CDR2 FQNEAQ, per germline (reference sequence). This CDR3 is 15 amino acids long. The ends were cut back, 1 base at V and 2 bases at J, with 12 bases in the middle. The sequencing used CD4+ T cells from blood, collected before the fourth cycle of nivolumab. This receptor was identified in a human donor with classical Hodgkin lymphoma. The chain couples TRBV7-9 to TRBJ2-7; D ambiguous. CDR3 amino acids: CASSLVSGFAYEQYF. The CDR3 region has the DNA TGTGCCAGCAGCTTAGTCTCCGGTTTCGCCTACGAGCAGTACTTC.